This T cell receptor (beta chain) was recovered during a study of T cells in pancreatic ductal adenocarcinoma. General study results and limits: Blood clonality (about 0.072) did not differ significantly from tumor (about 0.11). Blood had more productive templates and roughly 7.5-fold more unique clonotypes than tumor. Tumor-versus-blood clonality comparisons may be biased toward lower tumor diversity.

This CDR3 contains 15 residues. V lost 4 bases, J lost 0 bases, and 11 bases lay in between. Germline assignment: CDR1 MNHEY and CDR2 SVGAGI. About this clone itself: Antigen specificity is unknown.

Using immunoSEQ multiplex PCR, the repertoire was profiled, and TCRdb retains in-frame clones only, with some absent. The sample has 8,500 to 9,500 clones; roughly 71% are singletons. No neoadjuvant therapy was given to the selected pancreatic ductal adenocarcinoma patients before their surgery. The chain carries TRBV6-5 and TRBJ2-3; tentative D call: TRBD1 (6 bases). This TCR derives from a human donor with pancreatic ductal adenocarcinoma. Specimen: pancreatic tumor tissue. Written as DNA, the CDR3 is TGTGCCAGCAGTTTCCAGGGGCTTAGCACAGATACGCAGTATTTT. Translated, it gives CASSFQGLSTDTQYF.